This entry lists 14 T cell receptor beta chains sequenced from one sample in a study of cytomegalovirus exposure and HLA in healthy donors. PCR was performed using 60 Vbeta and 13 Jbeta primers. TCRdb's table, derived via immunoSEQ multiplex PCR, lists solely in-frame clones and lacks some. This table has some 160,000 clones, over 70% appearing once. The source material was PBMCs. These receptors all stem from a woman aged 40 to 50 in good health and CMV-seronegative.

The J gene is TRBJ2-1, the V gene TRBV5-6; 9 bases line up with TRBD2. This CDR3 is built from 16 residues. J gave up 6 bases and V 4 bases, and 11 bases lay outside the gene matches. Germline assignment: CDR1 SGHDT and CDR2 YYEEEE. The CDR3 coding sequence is TGTGCCAGCAGCCCAACGGTGGGCGGGGGGGCCAATGAGCAGTTCTTC. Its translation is CASSPTVGGGANEQFF. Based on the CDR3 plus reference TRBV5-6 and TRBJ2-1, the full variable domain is DAGVTQSPTHLIKTRGQQVTLRCSPKSGHDTVSWYQQALGQGPQFIFQYYEEEERQRGNFPDRFSGHQFPNYSSELNVNALLLGDSALYLCASSPTVGGGANEQFFGPGTRLTVL.

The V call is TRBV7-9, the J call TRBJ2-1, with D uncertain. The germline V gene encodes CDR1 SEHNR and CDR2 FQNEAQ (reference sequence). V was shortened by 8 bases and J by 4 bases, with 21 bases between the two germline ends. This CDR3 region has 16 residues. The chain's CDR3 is CASGPARHWVYNEQFF. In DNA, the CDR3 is TGTGCCAGCGGCCCTGCGCGGCATTGGGTTTACAATGAGCAGTTCTTC.

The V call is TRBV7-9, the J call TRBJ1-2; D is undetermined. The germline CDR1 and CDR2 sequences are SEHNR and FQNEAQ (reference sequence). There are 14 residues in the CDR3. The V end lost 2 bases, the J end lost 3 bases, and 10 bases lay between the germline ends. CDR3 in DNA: TGTGCCAGCAGCTTATCTACAGACCACTATGGCTACACCTTC. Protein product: CASSLSTDHYGYTF.

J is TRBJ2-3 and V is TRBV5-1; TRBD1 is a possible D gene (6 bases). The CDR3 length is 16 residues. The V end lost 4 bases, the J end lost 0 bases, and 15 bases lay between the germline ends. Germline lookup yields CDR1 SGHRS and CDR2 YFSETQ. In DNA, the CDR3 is TGCGCCAGCAGCGAAGGGACACTTGCTAGCACAGATACGCAGTATTTT. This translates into CASSEGTLASTDTQYF. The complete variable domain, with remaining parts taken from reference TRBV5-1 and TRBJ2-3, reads KAGVTQTPRYLIKTRGQQVTLSCSPISGHRSVSWYQQTPGQGLQFLFEYFSETQRNKGNFPGRFSGRQFSNSRSEMNVSTLELGDSALYLCASSEGTLASTDTQYFGPGTRLTVL.

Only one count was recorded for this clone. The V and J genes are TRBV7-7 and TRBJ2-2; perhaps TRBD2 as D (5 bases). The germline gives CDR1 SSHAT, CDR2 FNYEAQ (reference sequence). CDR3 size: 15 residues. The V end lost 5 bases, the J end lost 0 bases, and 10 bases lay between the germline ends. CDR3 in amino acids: CASSPRTSNTGELFF. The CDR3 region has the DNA TGTGCCAGCAGCCCTCGGACTTCGAACACCGGGGAGCTGTTTTTT.

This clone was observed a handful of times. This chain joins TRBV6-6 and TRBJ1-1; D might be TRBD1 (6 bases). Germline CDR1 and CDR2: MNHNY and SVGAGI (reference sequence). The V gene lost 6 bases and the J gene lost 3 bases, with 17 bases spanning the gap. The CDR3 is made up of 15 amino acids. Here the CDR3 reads CASSRAGAADTEAFF. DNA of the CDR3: TGTGCCAGCAGCCGGGCGGGGGCTGCAGACACTGAAGCTTTCTTT.

CDR3 sequence reads: CAWSLGTGLSNQPQHF. CDR3 nucleotide sequence: TGTGCCTGGAGTCTGGGGACAGGGCTTAGCAATCAGCCCCAGCATTTT. The genes are TRBV30 and TRBJ1-5; 9 bases align to TRBD1. V lost 2 bases and J lost 0; bases outside the gene matches: 5. The CDR3 spans 16 residues. The germline CDR1 and CDR2 sequences are GTSNPN and SVGIG (reference sequence).

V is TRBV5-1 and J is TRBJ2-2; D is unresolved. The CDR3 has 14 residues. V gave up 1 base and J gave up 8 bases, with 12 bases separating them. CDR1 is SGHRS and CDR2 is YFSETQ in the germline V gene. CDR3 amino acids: CASSLLTQHGELFF. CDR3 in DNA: TGCGCCAGCAGCTTGCTCACGCAACATGGGGAGCTGTTTTTT.

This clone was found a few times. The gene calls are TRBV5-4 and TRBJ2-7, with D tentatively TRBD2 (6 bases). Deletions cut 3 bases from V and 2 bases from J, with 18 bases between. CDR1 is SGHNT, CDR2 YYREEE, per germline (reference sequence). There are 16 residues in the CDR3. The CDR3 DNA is TGTGCCAGCAGCTCCTACCGCCTCGGGGGAGCCTACGAGCAGTACTTC. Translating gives CASSSYRLGGAYEQYF.

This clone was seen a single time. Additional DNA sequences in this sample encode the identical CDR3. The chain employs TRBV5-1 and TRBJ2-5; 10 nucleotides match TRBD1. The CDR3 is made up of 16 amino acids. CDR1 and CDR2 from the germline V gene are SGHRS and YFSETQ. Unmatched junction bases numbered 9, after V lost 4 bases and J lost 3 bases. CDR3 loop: CASSRSSGTGEETQYF. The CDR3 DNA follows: TGCGCCAGCAGCCGATCCTCCGGGACAGGGGAAGAGACCCAGTACTTC.

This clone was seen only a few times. CDR3 bases: TGTGCCAGCAGCCCCGACACTTATAGCAATCAGCCCCAGCATTTT. This sequence encodes CASSPDTYSNQPQHF. This chain joins TRBV5-6 and TRBJ1-5; unclear D gene. This CDR3 spans 15 amino acids. Trimming stripped 4 bases from V and 0 bases from J, with 11 bases between. CDR1 is SGHDT, CDR2 YYEEEE, per germline. Together with reference TRBV5-6 and TRBJ1-5, the CDR3 gives the full variable domain: DAGVTQSPTHLIKTRGQQVTLRCSPKSGHDTVSWYQQALGQGPQFIFQYYEEEERQRGNFPDRFSGHQFPNYSSELNVNALLLGDSALYLCASSPDTYSNQPQHFGDGTRLSIL.

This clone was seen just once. The CDR3 is CASSWRQGIVETQYF. The DNA for the CDR3 is TGTGCCAGCAGTTGGAGACAGGGGATTGTGGAGACCCAGTACTTC. The chain couples TRBV6-1 to TRBJ2-5; 8 nucleotides agree with TRBD1. J lost 5 bases, V lost 5 bases, and 10 bases had no gene match. Germline V gives CDR1 MNHNS, CDR2 SASEGT. The CDR3 covers 15 residues.

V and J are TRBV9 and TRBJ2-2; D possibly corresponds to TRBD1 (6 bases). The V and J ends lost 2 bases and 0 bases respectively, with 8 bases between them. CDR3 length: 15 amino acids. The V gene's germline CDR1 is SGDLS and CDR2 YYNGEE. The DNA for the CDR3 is TGTGCCAGCAGCGTGGACAGCGCGAACACCGGGGAGCTGTTTTTT. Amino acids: CASSVDSANTGELFF.

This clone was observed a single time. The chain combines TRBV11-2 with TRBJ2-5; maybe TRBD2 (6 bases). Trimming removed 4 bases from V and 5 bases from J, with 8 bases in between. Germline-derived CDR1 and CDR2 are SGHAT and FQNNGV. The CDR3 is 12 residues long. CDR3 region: CASSSGGETQYF. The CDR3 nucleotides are TGTGCCAGCAGCTCTGGGGGGGAGACCCAGTACTTC.